These T cell receptor beta chains were read from a single sample in a study of blood T cell repertoires in COVID-19. Profiled with immunoSEQ multiplex PCR; TCRdb holds only in-frame clones, not every one. Of some 140,000 clones in the sample, around 89% were seen once. The source material was peripheral blood. These receptors were collected from a man in his fifties or sixties with active or convalescent COVID-19. CDR3s include the opening cysteine and the closing phenylalanine or tryptophan. Fields, in order: clone size, D gene, V gene, J gene, CDR3 protein, CDR3 DNA. The D gene is left open where the match is weak. Rows may omit the clone size; those that give it use once, few, many or a size class.

clone size: NA
D gene: NA
V gene: TRBV29-1
J gene: TRBJ1-3
CDR3 protein: CSVQGGSSGNTIYF
CDR3 DNA: TGCAGCGTTCAGGGAGGGAGCTCTGGAAACACCATATATTTT

clone size: once
D gene: TRBD1
V gene: TRBV27
J gene: TRBJ2-7
CDR3 protein: CASSIRGSYEQYF
CDR3 DNA: TGTGCCAGCAGTATCAGGGGGTCCTACGAGCAGTACTTC

clone size: once
D gene: NA
V gene: TRBV12-3/TRBV12-4
J gene: TRBJ2-1
CDR3 protein: CASSTTYNEQFF
CDR3 DNA: TGTGCCAGCAGTACTACTTACAATGAGCAGTTCTTC

clone size: NA
D gene: NA
V gene: TRBV18
J gene: TRBJ2-1
CDR3 protein: CASSQQGNEQFF
CDR3 DNA: TGTGCCAGCTCACAACAGGGCAATGAGCAGTTCTTC

clone size: NA
D gene: TRBD1
V gene: TRBV27
J gene: TRBJ1-5
CDR3 protein: CASSFRGALEPQHF
CDR3 DNA: TGTGCCAGCAGTTTCAGGGGGGCCCTTGAACCCCAGCATTTT

clone size: once
D gene: TRBD1
V gene: TRBV7-8
J gene: TRBJ2-7
CDR3 protein: CASSLVVQGVYEQYF
CDR3 DNA: TGTGCCAGCAGCTTAGTGGTGCAGGGGGTTTACGAGCAGTACTTC

clone size: NA
D gene: TRBD1
V gene: TRBV19
J gene: TRBJ1-2
CDR3 protein: CASRDRGLSYGYTF
CDR3 DNA: TGTGCCAGTAGGGACAGGGGTCTTTCCTATGGCTACACCTTC

clone size: NA
D gene: NA
V gene: TRBV6-2/TRBV6-3
J gene: TRBJ1-1
CDR3 protein: CASSYSGGTTSEAFF
CDR3 DNA: TGTGCCAGCAGTTACTCAGGAGGCACGACGTCTGAAGCTTTCTTT

clone size: few
D gene: TRBD2
V gene: TRBV4-1
J gene: TRBJ2-3
CDR3 protein: CASSQVMDLLRGGTTDTQYF
CDR3 DNA: TGCGCCAGCAGCCAAGTGATGGATTTGTTGCGGGGGGGAACCACAGATACGCAGTATTTT

clone size: NA
D gene: TRBD2
V gene: TRBV4-2
J gene: TRBJ2-1
CDR3 protein: CASSQDSSGSYNEQFF
CDR3 DNA: TGTGCCAGCAGCCAGGACTCTAGCGGGAGCTACAATGAGCAGTTCTTC

clone size: NA
D gene: TRBD1
V gene: TRBV18
J gene: TRBJ2-2
CDR3 protein: CASSQQGAFTGELFF
CDR3 DNA: TGTGCCAGCTCACAACAGGGGGCATTCACCGGGGAGCTGTTTTTT

clone size: NA
D gene: TRBD1
V gene: TRBV19
J gene: TRBJ2-7
CDR3 protein: CASSILGQGAYEQYF
CDR3 DNA: TGTGCCAGTAGTATCTTGGGACAGGGGGCCTACGAGCAGTACTTC

clone size: NA
D gene: NA
V gene: TRBV9
J gene: TRBJ2-7
CDR3 protein: CASSAGFEQYF
CDR3 DNA: TGTGCCAGCAGCGCGGGATTCGAGCAGTACTTC

clone size: NA
D gene: NA
V gene: TRBV5-6
J gene: TRBJ1-2
CDR3 protein: CASSSQGMRGYTF
CDR3 DNA: TGTGCCAGCAGCTCGCAGGGTATGCGCGGCTACACCTTC

clone size: NA
D gene: NA
V gene: TRBV3-1/TRBV3-2
J gene: TRBJ1-4
CDR3 protein: CASSRQFAATNEKLFF
CDR3 DNA: TGTGCCAGCAGCCGACAGTTCGCTGCAACTAATGAAAAACTGTTTTTT

clone size: NA
D gene: NA
V gene: TRBV29-1
J gene: TRBJ1-2
CDR3 protein: CSVDTTAGYGYTF
CDR3 DNA: TGCAGCGTCGATACGACAGCGGGGTATGGCTACACCTTC

clone size: NA
D gene: NA
V gene: TRBV2
J gene: TRBJ1-4
CDR3 protein: CASRTGRDEKLFF
CDR3 DNA: TGTGCCAGCAGAACAGGGAGGGATGAAAAACTGTTTTTT

clone size: NA
D gene: TRBD2
V gene: TRBV6-5
J gene: TRBJ2-3
CDR3 protein: CASSYHSGGPEDTQYF
CDR3 DNA: TGTGCCAGCAGTTATCATAGCGGGGGGCCGGAAGATACGCAGTATTTT

clone size: once
D gene: NA
V gene: TRBV6-6
J gene: TRBJ1-5
CDR3 protein: CASSYSRGGNQPQHF
CDR3 DNA: TGTGCCAGCAGTTACTCTAGGGGCGGTAATCAGCCCCAGCATTTT

clone size: NA
D gene: TRBD1
V gene: TRBV23-1
J gene: TRBJ2-7
CDR3 protein: CASSNDRGRDASYEQYF
CDR3 DNA: TGCGCCAGCAGTAACGACAGGGGGCGGGATGCCTCCTACGAGCAGTACTTC

clone size: NA
D gene: TRBD2
V gene: TRBV9
J gene: TRBJ2-5
CDR3 protein: CASSVASGRGETQYF
CDR3 DNA: TGTGCCAGCAGCGTGGCTAGCGGGAGAGGAGAGACCCAGTACTTC

clone size: once
D gene: TRBD2
V gene: TRBV7-2
J gene: TRBJ2-1
CDR3 protein: CASTFPASGGENYNEQFF
CDR3 DNA: TGTGCCAGCACATTCCCGGCTAGCGGGGGGGAAAACTACAATGAGCAGTTCTTC

clone size: NA
D gene: TRBD2
V gene: TRBV12-3/TRBV12-4
J gene: TRBJ2-3
CDR3 protein: CASTPGGAYTQYF
CDR3 DNA: TGTGCCAGCACCCCCGGGGGGGCATATACGCAGTATTTT

clone size: few
D gene: TRBD2
V gene: TRBV6-5
J gene: TRBJ2-1
CDR3 protein: CASSREGNEQFF
CDR3 DNA: TGTGCCAGCTCGCGGGAGGGGAATGAGCAGTTCTTC

clone size: NA
D gene: NA
V gene: TRBV6-5
J gene: TRBJ2-3
CDR3 protein: CAASLSSGTDTQYF
CDR3 DNA: TGTGCCGCATCCCTAAGTAGCGGTACAGATACGCAGTATTTT

clone size: NA
D gene: TRBD2
V gene: TRBV11-2
J gene: TRBJ2-5
CDR3 protein: CASSLVAGGPPRETQYF
CDR3 DNA: TGTGCCAGCAGCTTAGTGGCGGGGGGGCCCCCAAGAGAGACCCAGTACTTC

clone size: NA
D gene: TRBD1
V gene: TRBV6-5
J gene: TRBJ1-4
CDR3 protein: CASKRTGDYEKLFF
CDR3 DNA: TGTGCCAGCAAGAGGACAGGGGACTATGAAAAACTGTTTTTT

clone size: once
D gene: NA
V gene: TRBV12-3/TRBV12-4
J gene: TRBJ1-2
CDR3 protein: CASSLEGYYGYTF
CDR3 DNA: TGTGCCAGCAGTTTAGAGGGGTACTATGGCTACACCTTC

clone size: NA
D gene: TRBD1
V gene: TRBV10-3
J gene: TRBJ1-4
CDR3 protein: CAISDGTVLEKLFF
CDR3 DNA: TGTGCCATCAGTGACGGGACAGTTCTTGAAAAACTGTTTTTT

clone size: many
D gene: NA
V gene: TRBV2
J gene: TRBJ2-7
CDR3 protein: CASKLLGWRIYEQYF
CDR3 DNA: TGTGCCAGCAAACTGTTAGGGTGGAGGATCTACGAGCAGTACTTC

clone size: few
D gene: NA
V gene: TRBV3-1/TRBV3-2
J gene: TRBJ1-6
CDR3 protein: CASSQDYSGSPLHF
CDR3 DNA: TGTGCCAGCAGCCAAGATTACTCAGGGTCACCCCTCCACTTT

clone size: NA
D gene: TRBD2
V gene: TRBV6-5
J gene: TRBJ2-4
CDR3 protein: CASSYDSGIAKNIQYF
CDR3 DNA: TGTGCCAGCAGTTACGACAGCGGGATAGCCAAAAACATTCAGTACTTC

clone size: few
D gene: NA
V gene: TRBV7-9
J gene: TRBJ1-1
CDR3 protein: CASSARVVTEAFF
CDR3 DNA: TGTGCCAGCAGCGCCAGGGTTGTCACTGAAGCTTTCTTT

clone size: NA
D gene: TRBD2
V gene: TRBV7-9
J gene: TRBJ2-1
CDR3 protein: CASSLVRLAGGQYEQFF
CDR3 DNA: TGTGCCAGCAGCTTAGTGAGGCTAGCGGGAGGTCAGTATGAGCAGTTCTTC

clone size: NA
D gene: NA
V gene: TRBV19
J gene: TRBJ1-5
CDR3 protein: CASSAQGLGSNQPQHF
CDR3 DNA: TGTGCCAGTAGTGCCCAGGGTTTGGGGAGCAATCAGCCCCAGCATTTT

clone size: NA
D gene: NA
V gene: TRBV6-2/TRBV6-3
J gene: TRBJ1-2
CDR3 protein: CASSTGVYGYTF
CDR3 DNA: TGTGCCAGCAGTACAGGAGTCTATGGCTACACCTTC

clone size: NA
D gene: NA
V gene: TRBV13
J gene: TRBJ2-5
CDR3 protein: CASSLMRAQETQYF
CDR3 DNA: TGTGCCAGCAGCTTAATGAGGGCGCAAGAGACCCAGTACTTC

clone size: NA
D gene: TRBD2
V gene: TRBV28
J gene: TRBJ2-1
CDR3 protein: CASSSIAGIVYNEQFF
CDR3 DNA: TGTGCCAGCAGCTCAATAGCGGGAATCGTCTACAATGAGCAGTTCTTC

clone size: NA
D gene: NA
V gene: TRBV28
J gene: TRBJ1-6
CDR3 protein: CASSIFGAGAGGSPLHF
CDR3 DNA: TGTGCCAGCAGTATCTTCGGCGCAGGGGCGGGAGGTTCACCCCTCCACTTT

clone size: NA
D gene: NA
V gene: TRBV4-1
J gene: TRBJ2-1
CDR3 protein: CASSQLEGGSYNEQFF
CDR3 DNA: TGCGCCAGCAGCCAACTGGAGGGCGGCTCCTACAATGAGCAGTTCTTC

clone size: few
D gene: NA
V gene: TRBV12-3/TRBV12-4
J gene: TRBJ1-1
CDR3 protein: CASSYGGNTEAFF
CDR3 DNA: TGTGCCAGCAGTTACGGGGGGAACACTGAAGCTTTCTTT

clone size: once
D gene: TRBD1
V gene: TRBV9
J gene: TRBJ1-5
CDR3 protein: CASSQGTGGAGQPQHF
CDR3 DNA: TGTGCCAGCAGCCAAGGGACAGGGGGCGCGGGTCAGCCCCAGCATTTT

clone size: NA
D gene: TRBD1
V gene: TRBV18
J gene: TRBJ2-3
CDR3 protein: CASSPRTGDTDTQYF
CDR3 DNA: TGTGCCAGCTCACCGAGGACAGGGGACACAGATACGCAGTATTTT

clone size: NA
D gene: NA
V gene: TRBV29-1
J gene: TRBJ2-2
CDR3 protein: CSVLRSYTGELFF
CDR3 DNA: TGCAGCGTTCTCCGTTCTTACACCGGGGAGCTGTTTTTT

clone size: NA
D gene: TRBD2
V gene: TRBV7-2
J gene: TRBJ2-5
CDR3 protein: CASSLGLAGGKETQYF
CDR3 DNA: TGTGCCAGCAGCTTAGGCCTAGCGGGGGGGAAAGAGACCCAGTACTTC

clone size: NA
D gene: NA
V gene: TRBV6-5
J gene: TRBJ1-2
CDR3 protein: CAACGSTNYGYTF
CDR3 DNA: TGTGCCGCATGCGGCAGTACTAACTATGGCTACACCTTC

clone size: NA
D gene: TRBD1
V gene: TRBV5-4
J gene: TRBJ1-2
CDR3 protein: CASSLVQGANYGYTF
CDR3 DNA: TGTGCCAGCAGCTTGGTACAGGGGGCTAACTATGGCTACACCTTC

clone size: NA
D gene: NA
V gene: TRBV10-3
J gene: TRBJ1-2
CDR3 protein: CATRQAASVYGYTF
CDR3 DNA: TGTGCCACCCGACAGGCGGCGTCCGTCTATGGCTACACCTTC

clone size: NA
D gene: NA
V gene: TRBV7-2
J gene: TRBJ1-1
CDR3 protein: CASSLDLQGPTEAFF
CDR3 DNA: TGTGCCAGCAGCTTAGACCTCCAGGGTCCCACTGAAGCTTTCTTT

clone size: NA
D gene: NA
V gene: TRBV19
J gene: TRBJ1-5
CDR3 protein: CASSPPGLLEQPQHF
CDR3 DNA: TGTGCCAGTAGTCCCCCGGGACTTTTGGAGCAGCCCCAGCATTTT

clone size: NA
D gene: TRBD1
V gene: TRBV30
J gene: TRBJ2-7
CDR3 protein: CAWNGRDRGYEQYF
CDR3 DNA: TGTGCCTGGAATGGCAGGGACAGGGGATACGAGCAGTACTTC

clone size: NA
D gene: NA
V gene: TRBV7-2
J gene: TRBJ1-2
CDR3 protein: CASSPGGYGYTF
CDR3 DNA: TGTGCCAGCAGCCCAGGAGGCTATGGCTACACCTTC